Listed here are 16 T cell receptor beta chains from one sample, sequenced in a study of T cell changes during pregnancy in multiple sclerosis. The repertoire was sequenced with immunoSEQ multiplex PCR; TCRdb's copy has only in-frame clones and lacks some. The table records about 97,000 clones, around 90% of them present only once. The material sequenced was peripheral blood, taken in the second trimester of pregnancy. All receptors derive from a female donor with multiple sclerosis, enrolled in a pregnancy study.

The chain carries TRBV28 and TRBJ2-1, with D perhaps TRBD1 (6 bases). Germline V gene lookup returns CDR1 MDHEN and CDR2 SYDVKM. V gave up 3 bases and J gave up 3 bases, with 9 bases separating them. This CDR3 is built from 14 residues. CDR3 amino acids: CASSLTGNYNEQFF. CDR3 nucleotide sequence: TGTGCCAGCAGTTTGACAGGAAACTACAATGAGCAGTTCTTC.

This clone was seen once. V is TRBV4-2 and J is TRBJ2-4; 8 nucleotides match TRBD2. The V segment lost 0 bases and the J segment 3 bases; nucleotides outside the gene matches: 10. CDR3 length equals 18 residues. Germline V lookup: CDR1 LGHNA, CDR2 YNFKEQ. DNA of the CDR3: TGTGCCAGCAGCCAAGATCCTTTGACTAGCGTCGGCAAAAACATTCAGTACTTC. It codes for CASSQDPLTSVGKNIQYF.

The chain combines TRBV6-5 with TRBJ2-1; possible D gene TRBD2, 6 bases. V shed 6 bases and J shed 6 bases, with 15 bases lying between them. This CDR3 is built from 14 residues. The germline CDR1 and CDR2 sequences are MNHEY and SVGAGI. Here the CDR3 reads CASRLRDLSNEQFF. The CDR3 DNA sequence: TGTGCCAGCAGACTCCGGGACTTATCCAATGAGCAGTTCTTC.

The rearrangement joins TRBV10-3 to TRBJ1-1; 7 bases agree with TRBD1. CDR3 length: 14 amino acids. V was clipped by 7 bases and J by 1 base; unmatched bases: 6. Germline assignment: CDR1 ENHRY and CDR2 SYGVKD. The CDR3 nucleotides are TGTGCCATCATTTCCGGGACAGCGAACACTGAAGCTTTCTTT. Translation: CAIISGTANTEAFF.

V usage is TRBV6-1 and J usage is TRBJ2-2; D not resolved. The CDR3 extends over 13 amino acids. The germline gives CDR1 MNHNS, CDR2 SASEGT. V lost 1 base and J lost 6, with 6 bases in between. Written as DNA, the CDR3 is TGTGCCAGCAGTGAAGTCCGGGCCGGGGAGCTGTTTTTT. Residues: CASSEVRAGELFF.

V and J are TRBV30 and TRBJ1-6, with D maybe TRBD1 (6 bases). The CDR3 covers 14 residues. V was shortened by 3 bases and J by 8 bases, with 14 bases between the two germline ends. The germline CDR1 and CDR2 sequences are GTSNPN and SVGIG (reference sequence). CDR3 sequence (DNA): TGTGCCTGGAGCGTAACAGGGAACCATTCACCCCTCCACTTT. Its protein is CAWSVTGNHSPLHF.

The V and J genes are TRBV19 and TRBJ2-1; D perhaps matches TRBD2 (5 bases). V shed 7 bases and J shed 0 bases, with 13 bases lying between them. Germline CDR1 reads LNHDA; CDR2 reads SQIVND (reference sequence). The CDR3 contains 15 residues. CDR3 protein: CASTRLFSSYNEQFF. The CDR3 DNA reads TGTGCCAGTACCAGACTATTTAGCTCCTACAATGAGCAGTTCTTC. The complete variable domain, with remaining parts taken from reference TRBV19 and TRBJ2-1, reads DGGITQSPKYLFRKEGQNVTLSCEQNLNHDAMYWYRQDPGQGLRLIYYSQIVNDFQKGDIAEGYSVSREKKESFPLTVTSAQKNPTAFYLCASTRLFSSYNEQFFGPGTRLTVL.

V is TRBV2 and J is TRBJ2-5, with D maybe TRBD1 (5 bases). Germline V CDR1 and CDR2: SNHLY, FYNNEI. V lost 4 bases and J 1 base, leaving 10 bases between the germline ends. The CDR3 loop spans 14 amino acids. CDR3 coding DNA: TGTGCCAGCAGTGGGGGCAGAACCCAAGAGACCCAGTACTTC. Its protein is CASSGGRTQETQYF.

The chain uses TRBV18 and TRBJ2-1; TRBD2 matches 7 bases. This CDR3 comprises 15 residues. The V gene end was trimmed by 0 bases and the J gene end by 4 bases; junction bases not matched to a gene: 3. The germline V gene has CDR1 KGHSH and CDR2 LQKENI. CDR3 in DNA: TGTGCCAGCTCACCACCCAGCGGGGAGTACAATGAGCAGTTCTTC. It yields the protein CASSPPSGEYNEQFF.

The J gene is TRBJ2-5, the V gene TRBV28, with TRBD2 matching 14 bases. This CDR3 is built from 17 residues. J lost 2 bases, V lost 5 bases, and 7 bases had no gene match. CDR1 MDHEN and CDR2 SYDVKM come from the germline V gene. The chain's CDR3 is CASSPGLAGGFQETQYF. The CDR3 bases are TGTGCCAGCAGTCCCGGACTAGCGGGAGGTTTTCAAGAGACCCAGTACTTC.

This chain connects TRBV13 to TRBJ2-1, with 11 bases identical to TRBD2. Losses at the gene ends were 7 bases for V and 2 bases for J; bases not matched to a gene: 19. Germline values: CDR1 PRHDT, CDR2 FYEKMQ (reference sequence). The CDR3 runs 20 residues. CDR3 region: CASTSFVGLAGGRAYNEQFF. The CDR3, as DNA: TGTGCCAGCACATCGTTTGTCGGGCTAGCGGGAGGTAGGGCCTACAATGAGCAGTTCTTC.

This chain connects TRBV7-3 to TRBJ2-1; tentatively, D is TRBD2 (6 bases). The V gene's germline CDR1 is SGHTA and CDR2 FQGTGA. The CDR3 is 12 residues long. V was clipped by 0 bases and J by 13 bases, with 10 bases between them. The CDR3 loop is CASSLTGGRQFF. DNA of the CDR3: TGTGCCAGCAGCTTAACGGGGGGAAGACAGTTCTTC.

V usage is TRBV5-6 and J usage is TRBJ2-3; 8 bases line up with TRBD2. The CDR3 is 16 residues long. Trimming took 6 bases from V and 2 from J; bases not matched to a gene: 11. Germline V gene data show CDR1 as SGHDT and CDR2 as YYEEEE. CDR3 amino acids: CASIQYPGGYTDTQYF. In DNA form, the CDR3 reads TGTGCCAGCATCCAATATCCGGGAGGGTACACAGATACGCAGTATTTT. The variable domain in full, with the rest retrieved from reference TRBV5-6 and TRBJ2-3, is DAGVTQSPTHLIKTRGQQVTLRCSPKSGHDTVSWYQQALGQGPQFIFQYYEEEERQRGNFPDRFSGHQFPNYSSELNVNALLLGDSALYLCASIQYPGGYTDTQYFGPGTRLTVL.

The chain links TRBV9 to TRBJ1-1; 9 bases are shared with TRBD1. Germline V gene sequence: CDR1 SGDLS, CDR2 YYNGEE. V lost 4 bases to trimming and J lost 6 bases; unmatched junction nucleotides: 10. The CDR3 length is 15 residues. This CDR3 reads CASSPRQGVDAEAFF. CDR3 sequence (DNA): TGTGCCAGCAGCCCAAGACAGGGGGTCGACGCTGAAGCTTTCTTT.

This sequence joins TRBV19 and TRBJ2-5; 13 nucleotides agree with TRBD2. V shed 5 bases and J 2 bases; nucleotides not matched to a gene: 2. The CDR3 consists of 15 residues. Germline assignment: CDR1 LNHDA and CDR2 SQIVND (reference sequence). The CDR3 DNA sequence: TGTGCCAGTAGTCCGGGACTAGCGGGACAAGAGACCCAGTACTTC. Encoded protein: CASSPGLAGQETQYF.

The chain is built from TRBV7-8 and TRBJ2-7; perhaps TRBD1 as D (6 bases). The germline CDR1 and CDR2 sequences are SGHVS and FQNEAQ. The V end lost 5 bases, the J end lost 0 bases, and 20 bases lay between the germline ends. The CDR3 runs 17 residues. CDR3: CASSPGDRDTSSYEQYF. CDR3 in DNA: TGTGCCAGCAGCCCCGGGGATAGGGACACAAGCTCCTACGAGCAGTACTTC.